Following are 22 T cell receptor beta chains from one sample sequenced in a study of tumor-infiltrating lymphocytes in primary liver carcinoma (dated by TCRdb to about 2017). This sample was sequenced with an Illumina HiSeq 2500. Starting from roughly 540 ng total RNA, TCRbeta-specific cDNA was produced by reverse transcription with a constant-region primer and ProtoScript II reverse transcriptase. The TCRbeta libraries were prepared through three rounds of nested multiplex PCR following a slightly modified ARM-PCR procedure. Multiplex TRBV1-TRBV30 forward primers and a Cbeta reverse primer were used in the first two PCR rounds, each of which was run for around 9 cycles. The public reads were run again by TCRdb, first through fastp at Q25 and then through MiXCR, and only productive beta chains were kept. Each entry is one CDR3 protein sequence, shown with its most common DNA and genes. Here the sample has some 87,000 distinct CDR3 sequences; 55% to 75% occur a single time. The ten biggest clones cover around 26% of the sample.

Total RNA and DNA were co-extracted without cell sorting from 20-30 mg of bulk tissue using the AllPrep DNA/RNA mini kit. The sample was tumor-adjacent normal liver tissue. Every receptor here comes from a middle-aged man with primary liver carcinoma and hepatitis B virus infection.

This clonotype has a count of ten or more. CDR3 nucleotides: TGTGCCAGCCACCGGGACACAGGGGAAAAACTGTTTTTT. It codes for CASHRDTGEKLFF. The chain uses TRBV12-3 or TRBV12-4 and TRBJ1-4, with D possibly matching TRBD1 (6 bases). Trimming took 8 bases from V and 8 from J, leaving 15 bases between them. The CDR3 totals 13 residues.

Regarding this clonotype: Lacking the conserved final phenylalanine or tryptophan, this CDR3 likely reflects a read error. No DNA is shown, since the ends of the CDR3 on it are uncertain; the CDR3 is the one TCRdb lists. The chain couples TRBV11-2 to TRBJ1-2; the D call in the table, TRBD1, was not verified against the DNA. Germline CDR1 reads SGHAT; CDR2 reads FQNNGV. The CDR3 spans 14 amino acids, including both terminal residues. The chain's CDR3 is CASFGGGARLWLHL.

The gene calls are TRBV7-9 and TRBJ1-5, with 9 bases matching TRBD1. Germline trimming cut 1 base from V and 5 bases from J; bases unmatched to any gene: 3. There are 15 residues in the CDR3. Germline lookup yields CDR1 SEHNR and CDR2 FQNEAQ (reference sequence). The CDR3 nucleotides are TGTGCCAGCAGCTTAGGGACAGGGGTTTATCAGCCCCAGCATTTT. Its protein product is CASSLGTGVYQPQHF. The whole variable domain, remainder taken from reference TRBV7-9 and TRBJ1-5, is DTGVSQNPRHKITKRGQNVTFRCDPISEHNRLYWYRQTLGQGPEFLTYFQNEAQLEKSRLLSDRFSAERPKGSFSTLEIQRTEQGDSAMYLCASSLGTGVYQPQHFGDGTRLSIL.

This clonotype was observed many times. The V and J genes are TRBV6-6 and TRBJ1-4, with 10 bases identical to TRBD1. Germline V gives CDR1 MNHNY, CDR2 SVGAGI (reference sequence). V lost 4 bases to trimming and J lost 0 bases; unmatched junction nucleotides: 5. This CDR3 has 17 residues. The chain's CDR3 is CASSFGTGATTNEKLFF. CDR3 nucleotide sequence: TGTGCCAGCAGTTTTGGGACAGGGGCGACAACTAATGAAAAACTGTTTTTT.

The chain employs TRBV2 and TRBJ2-7; 11 bases match TRBD2. The CDR3 is 15 residues long. Germline CDR1 and CDR2: SNHLY and FYNNEI. V shed 5 bases and J 0 bases; nucleotides not matched to a gene: 3. Here the CDR3 DNA reads TGTGCCAGCAGTTCAACTAGCGGGAGCTCCTACGAGCAGTACTTC. It codes for CASSSTSGSSYEQYF. Filled out from reference TRBV2 and TRBJ2-7, the complete variable domain reads EPEVTQTPSHQVTQMGQEVILRCVPISNHLYFYWYRQILGQKVEFLVSFYNNEISEKSEIFDDQFSVERPDGSNFTLKIRSTKLEDSAMYFCASSSTSGSSYEQYFGPGTRLTVT.

As concerns this clonotype: The junction and the germline gene differ at one end; a read error may be behind it. CDR3 sequence reads: CANSLDGTLPYEQYF. The CDR3 DNA follows: TGTGCCAACAGCCTCGATGGGACTCTACCCTACGAGCAGTACTTC. The V call is TRBV11-2, the J call TRBJ2-7; the D gene is possibly TRBD2 (6 bases). The CDR3 totals 15 residues. Germline CDR1 and CDR2: SGHAT and FQNNGV.

In the case of this clonotype: The final CDR3 position lacks the conserved phenylalanine or tryptophan, pointing to a likely read error. This chain uses TRBV5-4 with TRBJ1-1; D call uncertain. This CDR3 region has 12 residues. Germline V gives CDR1 SGHNT, CDR2 YYREEE (reference sequence). The V end was cut by 4 bases, the J end by 3 bases, with 7 bases between. CDR3 sequence (DNA): TGTGCCAGCAGCGGTAGGGACACTGAAGCTTTCTCT. This translates into CASSGRDTEAFS.

This clonotype was counted many times. The chain has TRBV6-5 and TRBJ1-1; D not certain. Trimming took 0 bases from V and 0 from J, leaving 11 bases between them. Germline assignment: CDR1 MNHEY and CDR2 SVGAGI. The CDR3 totals 16 residues. Written as DNA, the CDR3 is TGTGCCAGCAGTTACTCCAGAAGAGATCTGAACACTGAAGCTTTCTTT. It specifies CASSYSRRDLNTEAFF.

This clonotype occurred many times. J is TRBJ1-2 and V is TRBV4-2; D call uncertain. V lost 1 base and J 6 bases, leaving 15 bases between the germline ends. The CDR3 length is 15 residues. Germline loops: CDR1 LGHNA, CDR2 YNFKEQ. The CDR3 spells CASSQADRGLDGYTF. The CDR3 DNA reads TGTGCCAGCAGCCAAGCTGACCGTGGGCTAGATGGCTACACCTTC.

A remark on this clonotype: The CDR3 ends on some other residue instead of the conserved phenylalanine or tryptophan, so this is likely a read error. The chain couples TRBV11-2 to TRBJ2-1; 12 bases line up with TRBD2. The CDR3 has 16 amino acids. CDR1 is SGHAT and CDR2 is FQNNGV in the germline V gene. CDR3 residues: CASSFRLAGDINKQFS. The CDR3 DNA sequence: TGTGCCAGCAGCTTTCGACTAGCGGGAGATATCAATAAGCAGTTCTCC.

The chain employs TRBV11-2 and TRBJ2-7, with D perhaps TRBD1 (6 bases). The V end lost 8 bases, the J end lost 10 bases, and 15 bases lay between the germline ends. The CDR3 has 11 residues. The V gene's germline CDR1 is SGHAT and CDR2 FQNNGV. CDR3 sequence reads: CASGQSFEQYF. The CDR3 bases are TGTGCCAGCGGACAGTCCTTCGAACAGTACTTC.

This clonotype showed up just a few times. The V and J genes are TRBV5-1 and TRBJ2-1, with 9 nucleotides matching TRBD1. The V segment lost 1 base and the J segment 7 bases; nucleotides outside the gene matches: 12. This CDR3 is 17 amino acids long. The germline V gene encodes CDR1 SGHRS and CDR2 YFSETQ. This CDR3 is CASSLRATGTGRNEQFF. The CDR3 bases are TGCGCCAGCAGCTTGCGGGCAACCGGGACAGGGCGTAATGAGCAGTTCTTC.

There are many counts of this clonotype. The J gene is TRBJ1-1, the V gene TRBV7-8; tentative D call: TRBD1 (5 bases). Germline CDR1 SGHVS, CDR2 FQNEAQ. Deletions cut 1 base from V and 4 bases from J, with 10 bases between. There are 14 residues in the CDR3. CDR3 residues: CASSLGQGRTEAFF. The CDR3 DNA follows: TGTGCCAGCAGCTTAGGGCAGGGACGCACTGAAGCTTTCTTT.

This clonotype was observed many times. Written as DNA, the CDR3 is TGCAGCGCACCCAGTGGCGGGGGGCAGTTCTTC. It specifies CSAPSGGGQFF. The chain has TRBV29-1 and TRBJ2-1, with 7 bases fitting TRBD2. The length of the CDR3 is 11 residues. J lost 12 bases, V lost 7 bases, and 9 bases had no gene match. The germline gives CDR1 SQVTM, CDR2 ANQGSEA.

A note on this clonotype: This clone may be a read error of a much larger clone one base away. J is TRBJ2-5 and V is TRBV11-2; the D gene is possibly TRBD1 (5 bases). The CDR3 loop spans 17 amino acids. The germline V gene encodes CDR1 SGHAT and CDR2 FQNNGV. The CDR3 is CASNLGVTLPSWETQYF. CDR3 DNA sequence: TGTGCCAGCAACTTAGGGGTCACACTCCCTTCCTGGGAGACCCAGTACTTC.

On this clonotype: A much larger clone is a single base away; this may be a read error. This rearrangement joins TRBV28 to TRBJ2-3; 9 bases map to TRBD1. The CDR3 is made up of 18 amino acids. Germline values: CDR1 MDHEN, CDR2 SYDVKM. CDR3 coding DNA: TGTGCCAGCAGTCCCCCCGGGGGACAGGGTCAAAGCACATATACGCAGTATTTT. This translates into CASSPPGGQGQSTYTQYF.

With respect to this clonotype: A read error may explain this, as a much larger clone is one base away. The chain joins TRBV10-3 to TRBJ2-1; D possibly corresponds to TRBD1 (5 bases). Germline CDR1 ENHRY, CDR2 SYGVKD. CDR3 size: 14 residues. CDR3 amino acids: CAISESATVNEHFF. The DNA for the CDR3 is TGTGCCATCAGTGAGTCTGCGACAGTCAATGAGCATTTCTTC.

Of note for this clonotype: A read error may be the cause here, since a much bigger clone is one base away. The chain carries TRBV10-3 and TRBJ1-2; 7 bases are shared with TRBD1. Germline V gene lookup returns CDR1 ENHRY and CDR2 SYGVKD. The CDR3 length is 14 residues. With 4 bases clipped from V and 5 bases from J, the junction kept 7 bases outside the gene matches. The CDR3 sequence is CAISVSQGEYGYTF. The CDR3 nucleotides are TGTGCCATCAGTGTGAGCCAGGGGGAATATGGCTACACCTTC.

Regarding this clonotype: This may arise from a read error, as a much more abundant clone is one base away. V is TRBV5-4 and J is TRBJ2-1; 7 positions agree with TRBD2. Germline-derived CDR1 and CDR2 are SGHNT and YYREEE (reference sequence). CDR3 length equals 15 residues. Germline trimming cut 4 bases from V and 4 bases from J; bases unmatched to any gene: 8. CDR3 in amino acids: CASSPTSVVYNEQFF. CDR3 coding DNA: TGTGCCAGCAGCCCAACTAGCGTGGTTTACAATGAGCAGTTCTTC.

A remark on this clonotype: It is likely a read error, because the conserved phenylalanine at the end of the CDR3 is missing. The rearrangement joins TRBV7-9 to TRBJ1-4; D not resolved. V lost 1 base, J lost 7 bases, and 13 bases lay in between. The CDR3 consists of 15 residues. CDR1 is SEHNR, CDR2 FQNEAQ, per germline (reference sequence). The CDR3 region is CASSLGLLFGEKLFL. In DNA, the CDR3 is TGTGCCAGCAGCTTAGGTCTACTGTTCGGTGAAAAACTGTTTCTT.

J is TRBJ2-6 and V is TRBV12-3 or TRBV12-4; the D is unclear. CDR3 length equals 14 residues. V lost 8 bases, J lost 5 bases, and 13 bases lay in between. The CDR3 region is CASRISPRANVLTF. The CDR3 DNA sequence: TGTGCCAGCCGAATCTCACCTAGGGCCAACGTCCTGACTTTC.

As regards this clonotype: A clone one base away is much larger, so this may be a read error. The chain recombines TRBV6-5 with TRBJ2-1; perhaps TRBD1 as D (6 bases). The CDR3 length is 18 residues. CDR1 is MNHEY and CDR2 is SVGAGI in the germline V gene. The CDR3 spells CTSSKVSPGAGVYFEQFF. CDR3 coding DNA: TGTACCAGCAGCAAAGTTAGCCCAGGGGCAGGGGTTTATTTTGAGCAGTTCTTC.